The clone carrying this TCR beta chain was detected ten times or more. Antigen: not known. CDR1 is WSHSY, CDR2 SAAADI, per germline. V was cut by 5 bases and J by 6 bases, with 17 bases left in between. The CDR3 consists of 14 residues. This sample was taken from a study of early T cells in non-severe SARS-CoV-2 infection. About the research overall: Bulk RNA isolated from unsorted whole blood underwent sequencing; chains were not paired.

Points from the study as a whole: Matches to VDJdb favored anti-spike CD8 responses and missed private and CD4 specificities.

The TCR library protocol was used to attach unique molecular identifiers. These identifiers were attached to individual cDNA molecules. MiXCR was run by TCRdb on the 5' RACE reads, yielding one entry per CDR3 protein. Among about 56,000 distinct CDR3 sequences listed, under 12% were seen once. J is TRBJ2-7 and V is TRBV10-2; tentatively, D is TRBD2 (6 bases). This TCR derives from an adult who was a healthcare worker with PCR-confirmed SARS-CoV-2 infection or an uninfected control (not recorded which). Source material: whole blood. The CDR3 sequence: CASSNSGPPPEQYF. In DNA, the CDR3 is TGCGCCAGCAGTAACAGCGGGCCCCCTCCCGAGCAGTACTTC.